Listed here is a single T cell receptor beta chain. Trimming shortened V by 5 bases and J by 6 bases, and 11 bases separated the two germline ends. This CDR3 is built from 13 residues. These data originate in a study of blood T cell repertoires in COVID-19. In the study overall: The origin of the acute and convalescent COVID-19 samples was the United States, Italy and Spain. PBMCs, B-cell-depleted T cells, or T cells provided the cDNA or gDNA that made up the material.

Original methodology: Amplifying reference gene primers gave estimates of nucleated cell counts. Profiling relied on immunoSEQ multiplex PCR, and the TCRdb table lists in-frame clones only, not all of them. Clonal size and the V and J genes are those of that table, whereas D and trimming came from the DNA. Seen here are around 70,000 clones, roughly 87% observed once, and the top ten hold roughly a tenth. Specimen: peripheral blood. The chain uses TRBV12-3 or TRBV12-4 and TRBJ1-5; D remains unclear. This sequence was found in a woman aged 18-29 years with acute or convalescent COVID-19. The CDR3 reads CASSRSAVQPQHF. CDR3 in DNA: TGTGCCAGCAGTAGGTCAGCGGTTCAGCCCCAGCATTTT.